These 5 T cell receptor beta chains were sequenced from one sample in a study of T cells after yellow fever vaccination. TCRdb re-called the 5' RACE reads with MiXCR, one entry per CDR3 protein. Of around 530,000 distinct CDR3 sequences listed, roughly a sixth were seen once; the top ten hold around 15%. Here the sequenced sample was PBMCs, taken about 5 days after the first yellow fever vaccination. The source is a young man who received the YFV17D yellow fever vaccine.

V and J are TRBV2 and TRBJ2-7; TRBD2 might be the D (6 bases). The CDR3 consists of 14 residues. Germline CDR1 SNHLY, CDR2 FYNNEI. V lost 5 bases to trimming and J lost 1 base, with 12 bases between them. The CDR3 region has the DNA TGTGCCAGCAGTCCCGGGAGTCGGTCCTACGAGCAGTACGTC. Translating it yields CASSPGSRSYEQYV.

The chain couples TRBV4-2 to TRBJ1-2, with TRBD1 identical over 12 bases. The ends lost 2 bases at V and 3 bases at J; junction bases unmatched: 7. Germline V CDR1 and CDR2: LGHNA, YNFKEQ. The CDR3 extends over 17 amino acids. The CDR3 DNA follows: TGTGCCAGCAGCCAACATGGGACAGGGGGCTCCCACTATGGCTACACCTTC. It is translated as CASSQHGTGGSHYGYTF.

This clonotype came up many times. This chain uses TRBV21-1 with TRBJ1-1; TRBD1, as called in the table, went unchecked against the DNA. TRBV21-1 is tagged as a pseudogene. The CDR3 runs to 17 residues. The CDR3 protein is CASSKGTRTGKNTEAFF. The CDR3 DNA reads TGTGCCAGCAGCAAAGGTACCAGGACAGGGAAGAACACTGAAGCTTTCTTT.

This clonotype has more than one count but fewer than ten. The chain joins TRBV14 to TRBJ2-6; no reliable D call. Germline CDR1 reads SGHDN; CDR2 reads FVKESK. Deletions cut 3 bases from V and 5 bases from J, with 11 bases between. The CDR3 length is 15 residues. The CDR3 protein is CASSQQDPRANVLTF. In DNA, the CDR3 is TGTGCCAGCAGCCAGCAAGATCCTCGGGCCAACGTCCTGACTTTC.

The chain employs TRBV20-1 and TRBJ1-3; 7 bases fit TRBD1. The CDR3 has 14 amino acids. CDR1 and CDR2 (germline): DFQATT, SNEGSKA (reference sequence). The junction had 3 bases not matched to a gene; V was cut back by 3 bases and J by 1 base. CDR3 residues: CSASETGSGNTIYF. The CDR3 DNA reads as TGCAGTGCTAGCGAGACAGGGTCTGGAAACACCATATATTTT.